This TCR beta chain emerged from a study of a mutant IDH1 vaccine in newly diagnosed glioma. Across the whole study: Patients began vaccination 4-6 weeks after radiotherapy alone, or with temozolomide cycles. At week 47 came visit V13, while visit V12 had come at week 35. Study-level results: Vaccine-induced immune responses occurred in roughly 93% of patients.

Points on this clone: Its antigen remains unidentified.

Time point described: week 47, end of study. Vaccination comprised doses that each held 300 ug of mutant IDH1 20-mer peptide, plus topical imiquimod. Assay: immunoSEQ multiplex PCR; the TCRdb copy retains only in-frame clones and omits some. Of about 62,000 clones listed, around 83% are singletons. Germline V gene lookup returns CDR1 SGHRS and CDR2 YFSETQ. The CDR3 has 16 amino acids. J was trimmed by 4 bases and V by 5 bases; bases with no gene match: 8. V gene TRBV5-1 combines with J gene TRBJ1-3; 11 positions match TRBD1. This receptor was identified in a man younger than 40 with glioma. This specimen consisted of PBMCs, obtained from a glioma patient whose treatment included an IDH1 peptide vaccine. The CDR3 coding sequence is TGCGCCAGCAGAGCAGGACAGGGGGCATCGGGAAACACCATATATTTT. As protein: CASRAGQGASGNTIYF.